The rows below give T cell receptor beta chains drawn from one sample of a study of Ad26.COV2.S vaccination and SARS-CoV-2 variants. TCRdb's table, derived via immunoSEQ multiplex PCR, lists solely in-frame clones and lacks some. The sample lists around 300,000 clones, more than 85% occurring once. The sequencing here drew on peripheral blood, taken in a trial of Ad26.COV2.S vaccine versus placebo. Receptor source: a person between 18 and 65 years old who received the Ad26.COV2.S COVID-19 vaccine or a placebo. CDR3s leave out the opening cysteine and the closing phenylalanine or tryptophan. D genes are given only for firm matches.

CDR3aa	d_gene	v_gene	j_gene
ASSLGGSNDEQF	NA	TRBV11-3	TRBJ2-1
ASSSYPGQGAYGYT	TRBD1	TRBV19	TRBJ1-2
ASSLWTGFNSYSNQPQH	TRBD1	TRBV5-6	TRBJ1-5
ASSLGAGNSPLH	NA	TRBV11-2	TRBJ1-6
ASSALGAYNEQF	NA	TRBV6-5	TRBJ2-1
ASSPTVVNEKLF	NA	TRBV7-9	TRBJ1-4
ASSLLQGNQETQY	NA	TRBV28	TRBJ2-5
ASSQGRTEQF	NA	TRBV3-1/TRBV3-2	TRBJ2-1
ASSEMVIGQF	NA	TRBV2	TRBJ2-1
ASRSGTGVEQY	TRBD1	TRBV12-3/TRBV12-4	TRBJ2-7
SASHNEQF	NA	TRBV29-1	TRBJ2-1
ASSRTGGYEQY	TRBD1	TRBV7-8	TRBJ2-7
ASSRDRVDEKLF	TRBD1	TRBV2	TRBJ1-4
ASSYGDTAYEQY	NA	TRBV5-1	TRBJ2-7
ASSQRDRGSAKNIQY	TRBD1	TRBV13	TRBJ2-4
ATSDSGDSSLEKLF	TRBD1	TRBV24-1	TRBJ1-4
ASSLVIGGGNYGYT	NA	TRBV7-2	TRBJ1-2
ASSYGRTGETEAF	TRBD1	TRBV6-2/TRBV6-3	TRBJ1-1
ASKRSNTEAF	NA	TRBV6-6	TRBJ1-1
ASSLVGGAATGELF	TRBD2	TRBV27	TRBJ2-2
ASSYLGQDEQY	TRBD1	TRBV6-2/TRBV6-3	TRBJ2-7
ASSSQEYQETQY	NA	TRBV6-5	TRBJ2-5
ASSLDPGPSTDTQY	NA	TRBV5-4	TRBJ2-3
ASSIVPMVNIQY	NA	TRBV19	TRBJ2-4
ASSQDGMPGANEQF	NA	TRBV4-1	TRBJ2-1
ASSPTPGIGGVKTQY	NA	TRBV7-6	TRBJ2-5
ASSLGGQGAREQY	TRBD1	TRBV13	TRBJ2-7
ASSSYSNTEAF	NA	TRBV7-2	TRBJ1-1
ASSLTGGHNEQF	TRBD1	TRBV25-1	TRBJ2-1
ASSPRPLGLPLTDTQY	TRBD2	TRBV7-6	TRBJ2-3
SASSQGFSYEQY	NA	TRBV20-1	TRBJ2-7
ASSVDTGANSPLH	TRBD1	TRBV9	TRBJ1-6
ASSPLTSGDYEQY	NA	TRBV6-5	TRBJ2-7
ASSPLRQAALPPGQF	NA	TRBV18	TRBJ2-1
ASSKSPLREPSVIWRGTGELF	NA	TRBV21-1	TRBJ2-2
SASSGINQPQH	NA	TRBV20-1	TRBJ1-5
ASSIGGGAGDDIGELF	TRBD2	TRBV19	TRBJ2-2
ASSPSRQETQY	NA	TRBV18	TRBJ2-5
ASSPGPQH	NA	TRBV5-4	TRBJ1-5
ASSRSGTGGWELF	TRBD1	TRBV19	TRBJ2-2
ASSELAGGLNTGELF	TRBD2	TRBV6-1	TRBJ2-2
ASSPTGPGNTIY	TRBD1	TRBV7-9	TRBJ1-3
ASSWGQEGEQY	TRBD1	TRBV11-3	TRBJ2-7
ASSLQGRLTGELF	NA	TRBV11-2	TRBJ2-2
ASSFVQGNTIY	NA	TRBV7-2	TRBJ1-3
ASRETGVGYT	TRBD1	TRBV28	TRBJ1-2
ASSFVAGGPPGELF	TRBD2	TRBV5-6	TRBJ2-2
ASSPPRLARADTQY	TRBD2	TRBV11-2	TRBJ2-3
ASSYPGQGPRRGSPLH	NA	TRBV6-2/TRBV6-3	TRBJ1-6
ASSYEAGGSNQPQH	NA	TRBV6-2/TRBV6-3	TRBJ1-5
ASSQDSTSFEKLF	NA	TRBV4-1	TRBJ1-4
ASSVGSSYNEQF	NA	TRBV9	TRBJ2-1
ASSSTGQGNTEAF	TRBD1	TRBV28	TRBJ1-1